This TCR beta chain was sequenced during a study of regulatory T cells in long-lasting Graves disease. The time point is: newly diagnosed GD, antithyroid drugs for less than 3 months. RNA extracted from PBMCs served as the sequencing template. With iRepertoire HTBI primers and Arm-PCR of CDR3 regions, TCR beta libraries were built. TCRdb redid the calling of the multiplex PCR reads with MiXCR, one entry per CDR3 protein. The table records approximately 400,000 distinct CDR3 sequences, 15% of them present only once. This clonotype was picked up many times. The CDR3 spans 14 residues. V was clipped by 4 bases and J by 7 bases, with 18 bases between them. CDR1 and CDR2 (germline): SGHRS, YFSETQ. These data were also reused for a study on T cells in Graves' hyperthyroidism and ophthalmopathy.

The chain couples TRBV5-1 to TRBJ2-7; tentatively, D is TRBD2 (7 bases). The TCR was taken from a woman between 35 and 50 years old with Graves disease. Source: peripheral blood mononuclear cells (PBMCs), taken at new diagnosis, from a patient treated with antithyroid drugs. The CDR3 region is CASSPEGGGVEQYF. As DNA, the CDR3 is TGCGCCAGCAGCCCAGAGGGAGGGGGAGTTGAGCAGTACTTC. Based on the CDR3 plus reference TRBV5-1 and TRBJ2-7, the full variable domain is KAGVTQTPRYLIKTRGQQVTLSCSPISGHRSVSWYQQTPGQGLQFLFEYFSETQRNKGNFPGRFSGRQFSNSRSEMNVSTLELGDSALYLCASSPEGGGVEQYFGPGTRLTVT.